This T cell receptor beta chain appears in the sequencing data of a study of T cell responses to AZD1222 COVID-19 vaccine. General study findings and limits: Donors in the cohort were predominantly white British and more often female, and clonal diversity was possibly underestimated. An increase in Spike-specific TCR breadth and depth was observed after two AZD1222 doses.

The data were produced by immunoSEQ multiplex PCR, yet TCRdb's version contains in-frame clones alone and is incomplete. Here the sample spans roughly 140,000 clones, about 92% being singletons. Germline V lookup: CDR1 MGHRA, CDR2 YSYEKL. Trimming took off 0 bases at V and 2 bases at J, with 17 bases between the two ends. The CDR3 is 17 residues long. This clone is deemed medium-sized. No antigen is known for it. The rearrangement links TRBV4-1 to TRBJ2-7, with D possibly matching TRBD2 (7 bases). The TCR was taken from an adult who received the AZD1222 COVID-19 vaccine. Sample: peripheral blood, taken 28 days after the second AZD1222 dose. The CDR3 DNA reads TGCGCCAGCAGCCAAGATAGTGCGGGGGCGCGGGCCTACGAGCAGTACTTC. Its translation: CASSQDSAGARAYEQYF.